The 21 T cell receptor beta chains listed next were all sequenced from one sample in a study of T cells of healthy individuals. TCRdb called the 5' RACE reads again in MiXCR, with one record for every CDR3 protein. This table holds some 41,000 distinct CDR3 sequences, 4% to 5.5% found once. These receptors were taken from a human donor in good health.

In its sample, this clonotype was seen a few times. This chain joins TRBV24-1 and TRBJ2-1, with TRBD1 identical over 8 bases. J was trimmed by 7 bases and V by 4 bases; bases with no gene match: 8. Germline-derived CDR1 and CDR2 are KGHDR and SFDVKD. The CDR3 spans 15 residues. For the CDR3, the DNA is TGTGCCACCAGTGACCGCGACAGGGGCACGAATGAGCAGTTCTTC. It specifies CATSDRDRGTNEQFF.

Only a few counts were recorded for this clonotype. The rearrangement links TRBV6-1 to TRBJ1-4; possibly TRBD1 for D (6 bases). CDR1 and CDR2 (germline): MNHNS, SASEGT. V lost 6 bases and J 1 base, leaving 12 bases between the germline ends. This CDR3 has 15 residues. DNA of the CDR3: TGTGCCAGCAGCACACTACAGGGAACTAATGAAAAACTGTTTTTT. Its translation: CASSTLQGTNEKLFF.

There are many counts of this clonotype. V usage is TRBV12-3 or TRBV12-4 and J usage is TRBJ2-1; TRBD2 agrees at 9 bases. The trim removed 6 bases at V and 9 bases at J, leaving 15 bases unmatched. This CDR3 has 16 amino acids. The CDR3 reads CASSLQTSTSGIEQFF. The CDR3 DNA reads TGTGCCAGCAGCCTTCAGACCTCGACTAGCGGTATTGAGCAGTTCTTC.

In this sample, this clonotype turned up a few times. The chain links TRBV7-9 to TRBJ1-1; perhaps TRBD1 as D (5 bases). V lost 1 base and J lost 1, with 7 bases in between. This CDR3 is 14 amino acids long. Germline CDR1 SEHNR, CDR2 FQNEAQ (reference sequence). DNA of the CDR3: TGTGCCAGCAGCTTAGTTCAGGGGAACACTGAAGCTTTCTTT. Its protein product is CASSLVQGNTEAFF.

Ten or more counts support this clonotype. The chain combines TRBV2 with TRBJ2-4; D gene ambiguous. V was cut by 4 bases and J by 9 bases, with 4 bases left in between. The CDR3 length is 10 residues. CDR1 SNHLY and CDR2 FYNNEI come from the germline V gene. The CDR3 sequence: CASSVFIQYF. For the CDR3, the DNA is TGTGCCAGCAGTGTCTTCATTCAGTACTTC.

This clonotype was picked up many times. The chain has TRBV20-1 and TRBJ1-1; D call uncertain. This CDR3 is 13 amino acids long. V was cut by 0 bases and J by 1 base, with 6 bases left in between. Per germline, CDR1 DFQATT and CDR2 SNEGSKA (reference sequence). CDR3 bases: TGCAGTGCTAGAGATCCAGCGAACACTGAAGCTTTCTTT. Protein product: CSARDPANTEAFF.

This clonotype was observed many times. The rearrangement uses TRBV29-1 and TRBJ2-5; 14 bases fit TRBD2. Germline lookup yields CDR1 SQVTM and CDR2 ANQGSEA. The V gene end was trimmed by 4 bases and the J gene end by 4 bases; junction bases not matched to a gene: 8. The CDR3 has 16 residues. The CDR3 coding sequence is TGCAGCGTTGTCAGGGGGACTAGCGGGAGTCGAGAGACCCAGTACTTC. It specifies CSVVRGTSGSRETQYF.

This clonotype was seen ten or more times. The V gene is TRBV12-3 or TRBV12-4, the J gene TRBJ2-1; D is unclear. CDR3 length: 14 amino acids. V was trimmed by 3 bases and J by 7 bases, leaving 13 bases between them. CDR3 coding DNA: TGTGCCAGCAGTTTGTCCCCCTCCGGGAATGAGCAGTTCTTC. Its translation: CASSLSPSGNEQFF.

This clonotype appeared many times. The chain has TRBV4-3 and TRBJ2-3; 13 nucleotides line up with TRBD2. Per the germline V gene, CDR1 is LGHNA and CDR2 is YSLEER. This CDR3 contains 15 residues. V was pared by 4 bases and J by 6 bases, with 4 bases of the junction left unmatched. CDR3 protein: CASSPGLAGSDTQYF. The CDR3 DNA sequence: TGCGCCAGCAGCCCGGGACTAGCGGGATCGGATACGCAGTATTTT.

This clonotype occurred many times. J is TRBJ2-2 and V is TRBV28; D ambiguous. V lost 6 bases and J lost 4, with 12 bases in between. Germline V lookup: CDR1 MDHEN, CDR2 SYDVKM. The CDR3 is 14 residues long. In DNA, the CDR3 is TGTGCCAGCAGGCCGGCAGGAAGCACCGGGGAGCTGTTTTTT. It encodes CASRPAGSTGELFF.

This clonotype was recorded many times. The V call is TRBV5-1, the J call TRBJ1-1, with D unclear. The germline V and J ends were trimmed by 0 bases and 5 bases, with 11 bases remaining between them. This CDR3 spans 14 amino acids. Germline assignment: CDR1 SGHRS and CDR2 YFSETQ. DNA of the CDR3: TGCGCCAGCAGCTTGGCCAGGCCCGGAACTGAAGCTTTCTTT. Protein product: CASSLARPGTEAFF.

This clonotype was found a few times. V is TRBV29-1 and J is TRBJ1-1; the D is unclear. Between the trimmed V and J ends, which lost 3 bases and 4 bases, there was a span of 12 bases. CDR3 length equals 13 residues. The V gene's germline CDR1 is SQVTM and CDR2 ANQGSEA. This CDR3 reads CSVDHLGTTEAFF. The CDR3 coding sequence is TGCAGCGTTGACCATTTGGGAACCACTGAAGCTTTCTTT.

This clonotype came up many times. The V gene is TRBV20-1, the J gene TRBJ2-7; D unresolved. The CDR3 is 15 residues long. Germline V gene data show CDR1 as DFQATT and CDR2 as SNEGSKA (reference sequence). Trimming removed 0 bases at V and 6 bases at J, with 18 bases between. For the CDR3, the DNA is TGCAGTGCTAGAGATAGAAAACTATCTCTGGGCGAGCAGTACTTC. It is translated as CSARDRKLSLGEQYF.

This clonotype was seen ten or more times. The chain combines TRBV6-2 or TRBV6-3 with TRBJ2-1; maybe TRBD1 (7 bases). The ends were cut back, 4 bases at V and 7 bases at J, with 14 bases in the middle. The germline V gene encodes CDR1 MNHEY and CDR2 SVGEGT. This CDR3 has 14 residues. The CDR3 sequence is CASSLPGGKNEQFF. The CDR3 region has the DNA TGTGCCAGCAGTTTACCAGGGGGGAAGAATGAGCAGTTCTTC.

The CDR3 DNA follows: TGTGCCAGCGCACGGGGACAGGGCCTCTATGGCTACACCTTC. It yields the protein CASARGQGLYGYTF. This sequence joins TRBV2 and TRBJ1-2; 9 bases are shared with TRBD1. Germline V CDR1 and CDR2: SNHLY, FYNNEI. This CDR3 has 14 residues. J was trimmed by 4 bases and V by 8 bases; bases with no gene match: 8. Combining the CDR3 with reference TRBV2 and TRBJ1-2 gives the whole variable domain EPEVTQTPSHQVTQMGQEVILRCVPISNHLYFYWYRQILGQKVEFLVSFYNNEISEKSEIFDDQFSVERPDGSNFTLKIRSTKLEDSAMYFCASARGQGLYGYTFGSGTRLTVV.

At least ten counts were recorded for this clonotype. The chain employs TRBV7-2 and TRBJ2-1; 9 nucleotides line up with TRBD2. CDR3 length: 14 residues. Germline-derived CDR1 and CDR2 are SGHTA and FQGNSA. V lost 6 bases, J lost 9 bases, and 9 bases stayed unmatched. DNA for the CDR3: TGTGCCAGCAGTGGTAGCGGGAGTTTTGGTGAGCAGTTCTTC. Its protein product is CASSGSGSFGEQFF. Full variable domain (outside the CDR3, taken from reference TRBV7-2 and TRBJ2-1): GAGVSQSPSNKVTEKGKDVELRCDPISGHTALYWYRQSLGQGLEFLIYFQGNSAPDKSGLPSDRFSAERTGGSVSTLTIQRTQQEDSAVYLCASSGSGSFGEQFFGPGTRLTVL.

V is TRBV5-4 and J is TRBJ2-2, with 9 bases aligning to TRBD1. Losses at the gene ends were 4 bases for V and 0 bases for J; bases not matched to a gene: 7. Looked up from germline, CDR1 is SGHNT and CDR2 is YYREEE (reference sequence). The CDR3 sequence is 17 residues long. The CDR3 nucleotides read TGTGCCAGCAGCCCCGCACAGGGGGCTACGAACACCGGGGAGCTGTTTTTT. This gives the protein CASSPAQGATNTGELFF.

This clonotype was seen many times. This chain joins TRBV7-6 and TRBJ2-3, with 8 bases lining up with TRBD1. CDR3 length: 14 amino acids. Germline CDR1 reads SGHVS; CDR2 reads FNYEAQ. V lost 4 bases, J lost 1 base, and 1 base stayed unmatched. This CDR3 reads CASSSGQGTDTQYF. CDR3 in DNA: TGTGCCAGCAGCTCGGGACAGGGCACAGATACGCAGTATTTT. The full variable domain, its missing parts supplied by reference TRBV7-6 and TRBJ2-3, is GAGVSQSPRYKVTKRGQDVALRCDPISGHVSLYWYRQALGQGPEFLTYFNYEAQQDKSGLPNDRFSAERPEGSISTLTIQRTEQRDSAMYRCASSSGQGTDTQYFGPGTRLTVL.

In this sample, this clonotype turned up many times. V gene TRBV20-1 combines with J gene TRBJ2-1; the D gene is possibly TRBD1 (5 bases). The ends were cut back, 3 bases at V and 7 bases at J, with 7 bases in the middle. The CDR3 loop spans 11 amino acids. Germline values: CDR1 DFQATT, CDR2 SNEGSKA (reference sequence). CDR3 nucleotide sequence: TGCAGTGCTAGCAAGGGGAATGAGCAGTTCTTC. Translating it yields CSASKGNEQFF.

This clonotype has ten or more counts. CDR3: CAIAQDTDTQYF. The CDR3 DNA reads as TGTGCCATCGCCCAAGACACAGATACGCAGTATTTT. The chain couples TRBV6-6 to TRBJ2-3; no definite D call. This CDR3 spans 12 amino acids. Trimming removed 10 bases from V and 2 bases from J, with 10 bases in between. The V gene's germline CDR1 is MNHNY and CDR2 SVGAGI (reference sequence).

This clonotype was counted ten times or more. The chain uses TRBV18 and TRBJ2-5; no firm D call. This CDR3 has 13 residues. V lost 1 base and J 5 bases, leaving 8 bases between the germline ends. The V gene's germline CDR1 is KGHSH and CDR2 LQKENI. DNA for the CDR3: TGTGCCAGCTCACCACAACCTGTGGAGACCCAGTACTTC. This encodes CASSPQPVETQYF. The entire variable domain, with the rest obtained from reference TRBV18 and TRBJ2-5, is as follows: NAGVMQNPRHLVRRRGQEARLRCSPMKGHSHVYWYRQLPEEGLKFMVYLQKENIIDESGMPKERFSAEFPKEGPSILRIQQVVRGDSAAYFCASSPQPVETQYFGPGTRLLVL.